These 19 T cell receptor beta chains share one sample of origin, sequenced in a study of T-cell reconstitution after alpha-beta-depleted transplantation in children. As it was prepared, the TCRbeta library received unique molecular identifiers. TCRdb analysed the PCR reads with MiXCR anew, one entry per CDR3 protein. The top ten clones hold about 5% of a sample with approximately 490,000 distinct CDR3 sequences, about 12% of them seen once. The sequences come from PBMCs from the stem cell graft donor, collected from the stem cell graft. The receptor source for this set is a human donor who donated a stem cell graft to a child with combined immunodeficiency.

This clonotype came up many times. The chain uses TRBV4-3 and TRBJ2-5; TRBD2 matches at 7 bases. CDR1 is LGHNA, CDR2 YSLEER, per germline. Unmatched junction bases numbered 9, after V lost 2 bases and J lost 0 bases. This CDR3 is built from 17 residues. CDR3 DNA: TGCGCCAGCAGCCAACAGTTGGGAGGGATGGACCAAGAGACCCAGTACTTC. It codes for CASSQQLGGMDQETQYF.

This clonotype has a handful of counts. This chain connects TRBV6-5 to TRBJ1-2; D ambiguous. V was shortened by 0 bases and J by 5 bases, with 13 bases between the two germline ends. This CDR3 has 15 residues. Germline V gene data show CDR1 as MNHEY and CDR2 as SVGAGI. The CDR3 loop reads CASSYSPRNPYGYTF. The DNA for the CDR3 is TGTGCCAGCAGTTACTCCCCAAGAAATCCTTATGGCTACACCTTC.

This chain links TRBV20-1 with TRBJ2-1; 8 bases agree with TRBD2. Germline CDR1 and CDR2: DFQATT and SNEGSKA (reference sequence). With V trimmed by 6 bases and J by 8 bases, 12 bases remained unmatched. The CDR3 is 14 residues long. In nucleotides, the CDR3 is TGCAGTGCGATTACTAGCGGCCTGAAGTATGAGCAGTTCTTC. It translates to CSAITSGLKYEQFF.

This chain uses TRBV14 with TRBJ2-7; D is possibly TRBD1 (7 bases). With 0 bases removed from V and 5 bases from J, the gap between germline ends came to 11 bases. The CDR3 extends over 14 amino acids. Germline values: CDR1 SGHDN, CDR2 FVKESK. The CDR3, as DNA: TGTGCCAGCAGCCAAGACAGGGGGGTCAACGAGCAGTACTTC. This sequence encodes CASSQDRGVNEQYF.

This clonotype was detected many times. The chain has TRBV5-1 and TRBJ1-1, with D tentatively TRBD1 (5 bases). V was pared by 6 bases and J by 5 bases, with 11 bases between. This CDR3 region has 12 residues. Germline V gives CDR1 SGHRS, CDR2 YFSETQ. This chain's CDR3 is CASKGWGTEAFF. The CDR3 coding sequence is TGCGCCAGCAAAGGGTGGGGGACTGAAGCTTTCTTT.

This clonotype was seen at least ten times. CDR3 nucleotides: TGTGCCATCAGGGGAGGGCTTTCGAACACCGGGGAGCTGTTTTTT. It encodes CAIRGGLSNTGELFF. This chain uses TRBV10-3 with TRBJ2-2, with 7 bases identical to TRBD2. Germline V gene lookup returns CDR1 ENHRY and CDR2 SYGVKD. V gave up 6 bases and J gave up 0 bases; unmatched junction bases: 4. This CDR3 is built from 15 residues.

There are a few counts of this clonotype. The chain couples TRBV5-5 to TRBJ1-1, with TRBD1 matching 8 bases. With 3 bases clipped from V and 0 bases from J, the junction kept 10 bases outside the gene matches. The length of the CDR3 is 17 residues. CDR1 is SGHKS, CDR2 YYEKEE, per germline (reference sequence). In nucleotides, the CDR3 is TGTGCCAGCAGCTCAGACAGGGGCGGGGGAATGAACACTGAAGCTTTCTTT. This gives the protein CASSSDRGGGMNTEAFF.

This clonotype occurred many times. The chain recombines TRBV15 with TRBJ2-7, with D perhaps being TRBD1 or TRBD2 (6 bases each). Germline assignment: CDR1 LNHNV and CDR2 YYDKDF (reference sequence). Trimming took off 5 bases at V and 4 bases at J, with 12 bases between the two ends. The CDR3 has 13 amino acids. The CDR3 DNA reads TGTGCCACCAGCGGCAGGAGGGGGTACGAGCAGTACTTC. Translation gives CATSGRRGYEQYF.

In its sample, this clonotype was seen a few times. The J gene is TRBJ2-3, the V gene TRBV19; the D gene is possibly TRBD1 (7 bases). Germline V gene sequence: CDR1 LNHDA, CDR2 SQIVND (reference sequence). The CDR3 is made up of 12 amino acids. The V gene lost 10 bases and the J gene lost 8 bases, with 16 bases spanning the gap. The CDR3 region is CATRQGGGTQYF. The CDR3, as DNA: TGTGCCACACGACAGGGAGGAGGTACGCAGTATTTT.

This clonotype showed up many times. V gene TRBV6-5 combines with J gene TRBJ2-7, with D uncertain. This CDR3 contains 13 residues. The germline V gene encodes CDR1 MNHEY and CDR2 SVGAGI. Trimming stripped 2 bases from V and 2 bases from J, with 7 bases between. The CDR3 is CASSYGWAYEQYF. Written as DNA, the CDR3 is TGTGCCAGCAGTTACGGGTGGGCCTACGAGCAGTACTTC.

This clonotype was observed many times. The V gene is TRBV9, the J gene TRBJ2-1; maybe TRBD1 (6 bases). CDR1 is SGDLS, CDR2 YYNGEE, per germline. Trimming took off 3 bases at V and 2 bases at J, with 12 bases between the two ends. The CDR3 runs to 15 residues. CDR3 sequence: CASSAQGGPYNEQFF. CDR3 nucleotide sequence: TGTGCCAGCAGCGCACAGGGCGGACCCTACAATGAGCAGTTCTTC.

This clonotype was counted between two and nine times. The chain joins TRBV4-2 to TRBJ2-5, with 7 bases matching TRBD2. CDR3 length: 17 amino acids. V dropped 3 bases and J dropped 5; count of bases not matched to a gene: 15. Per germline, CDR1 LGHNA and CDR2 YNFKEQ. CDR3 sequence reads: CASSQDIQRGSGETQYF. The CDR3 coding sequence is TGTGCCAGCAGCCAGGATATCCAGCGGGGAAGCGGTGAGACCCAGTACTTC.

This clonotype was seen at least ten times. This rearrangement joins TRBV15 to TRBJ1-2, with 11 nucleotides matching TRBD1. J gave up 6 bases and V 5 bases, and 2 bases lay outside the gene matches. Per the germline V gene, CDR1 is LNHNV and CDR2 is YYDKDF (reference sequence). The CDR3 contains 13 residues. CDR3 loop: CATSAGQGDGYTF. The CDR3 DNA reads as TGTGCCACCAGCGCGGGACAGGGGGATGGCTACACCTTC.

This clonotype has ten or more counts. The genes are TRBV5-6 and TRBJ1-4; no clear D. Looked up from germline, CDR1 is SGHDT and CDR2 is YYEEEE. The CDR3 length is 12 residues. V shed 4 bases and J shed 7 bases, with 8 bases lying between them. CDR3 nucleotide sequence: TGTGCCAGCAGCCGACTGCGTGAAAAACTGTTTTTT. It specifies CASSRLREKLFF.

This clonotype occurred a few times. The chain uses TRBV12-3 or TRBV12-4 and TRBJ2-1; D uncertain. The CDR3 is 11 residues long. V was pared by 6 bases and J by 9 bases, with 9 bases between. In DNA, the CDR3 is TGTGCCAGCAGGCACGGAGTTGAGCAGTTCTTC. Encoded protein: CASRHGVEQFF.

This clonotype showed up just a few times. The rearrangement joins TRBV4-3 to TRBJ2-2; a possible D gene is TRBD1 (6 bases). This CDR3 has 16 amino acids. Germline-derived CDR1 and CDR2 are LGHNA and YSLEER. The V gene lost 0 bases and the J gene lost 3 bases, with 11 bases spanning the gap. The CDR3 loop is CASSQDHREHTGELFF. CDR3 sequence (DNA): TGCGCCAGCAGCCAAGATCACAGGGAGCACACCGGGGAGCTGTTTTTT.

This clonotype was seen more than once but under ten times. The chain joins TRBV7-9 to TRBJ2-3; 11 bases match TRBD2. Germline trimming cut 1 base from V and 1 base from J; bases unmatched to any gene: 4. The CDR3 runs 17 residues. Germline-derived CDR1 and CDR2 are SEHNR and FQNEAQ (reference sequence). CDR3 sequence: CASSLGNSGRGTDTQYF. For the CDR3, the DNA is TGTGCCAGCAGCTTAGGGAATAGCGGGAGGGGCACAGATACGCAGTATTTT.

This clonotype was counted only a few times. The chain couples TRBV10-3 to TRBJ2-7; 10 bases are shared with TRBD1. V lost 6 bases to trimming and J lost 3 bases; unmatched junction nucleotides: 5. The CDR3 consists of 14 residues. The V gene's germline CDR1 is ENHRY and CDR2 SYGVKD. The CDR3 reads CAIRRDRGDYEQYF. CDR3 nucleotide sequence: TGTGCCATCAGAAGGGACAGGGGCGACTACGAGCAGTACTTC.

This clonotype was counted many times. The rearrangement uses TRBV20-1 and TRBJ2-1, with 9 positions matching TRBD1. V shed 8 bases and J 0 bases; nucleotides not matched to a gene: 5. Per the germline V gene, CDR1 is DFQATT and CDR2 is SNEGSKA (reference sequence). This CDR3 contains 14 residues. The CDR3 is CSPQDRGSYNEQFF. CDR3 DNA: TGCAGTCCACAGGACAGGGGCTCCTACAATGAGCAGTTCTTC.